These 17 T cell receptor beta chains were sequenced from one sample in a study of blood T cell repertoires in COVID-19. The method was immunoSEQ multiplex PCR; TCRdb's version includes in-frame clones alone and lacks a portion of them. Of roughly 200,000 clones detected, around 79% appear once; the ten largest clones hold about 6.5%. Sample: peripheral blood. Every receptor here comes from a woman aged 35 to 49 with COVID-19, enrolled during active disease.

This clone was seen only a few times. The chain employs TRBV3-1 (or the pseudogene TRBV3-2) and TRBJ1-5; D is uncertain. CDR1 and CDR2 from the germline V gene are LGHDT and YNNKEL (reference sequence). This CDR3 is 12 amino acids long. Trimming pared 4 bases from V and 6 bases from J, leaving 7 bases between. The CDR3 DNA follows: TGTGCCAGCAGCCTGGTCGGTCAGCCCCAGCATTTT. Protein product: CASSLVGQPQHF.

The chain uses TRBV9 and TRBJ1-2; D is unresolved. The CDR3 is 13 residues long. The V end was cut by 6 bases, the J end by 5 bases, with 14 bases between. Per germline, CDR1 SGDLS and CDR2 YYNGEE. Here the CDR3 DNA reads TGTGCCAGCACCACCGGGGTGGGGTATGGCTACACCTTC. Translation: CASTTGVGYGYTF.

The rearrangement uses TRBV11-2 and TRBJ2-2; maybe TRBD1 (5 bases). Germline assignment: CDR1 SGHAT and CDR2 FQNNGV. V lost 1 base and J 4 bases, leaving 16 bases between the germline ends. CDR3 length: 17 residues. CDR3 residues: CASSLVGLTTRTGELFF. CDR3 nucleotide sequence: TGTGCCAGCAGCTTAGTGGGGCTTACAACCCGCACCGGGGAGCTGTTTTTT.

This sequence joins TRBV2 and TRBJ2-7; D is ambiguous. Looked up from germline, CDR1 is SNHLY and CDR2 is FYNNEI. The CDR3 consists of 17 residues. Deletions cut 7 bases from V and 8 bases from J, with 30 bases between. CDR3 sequence reads: CASTSPNEANFARKQYF. The CDR3 DNA reads TGTGCCAGCACCTCGCCCAACGAGGCGAACTTCGCCCGGAAGCAGTACTTC.

V usage is TRBV5-1 and J usage is TRBJ2-1; D gene unclear. V was trimmed by 4 bases and J by 6 bases, leaving 14 bases between them. CDR3 length equals 14 residues. In germline, CDR1 is SGHRS, CDR2 YFSETQ. The chain's CDR3 is CASSQSSGSNEQFF. Written as DNA, the CDR3 is TGCGCCAGCAGCCAAAGCTCGGGTTCCAATGAGCAGTTCTTC. The variable domain in full, completed from reference TRBV5-1 and TRBJ2-1, reads KAGVTQTPRYLIKTRGQQVTLSCSPISGHRSVSWYQQTPGQGLQFLFEYFSETQRNKGNFPGRFSGRQFSNSRSEMNVSTLELGDSALYLCASSQSSGSNEQFFGPGTRLTVL.

The genes are TRBV29-1 and TRBJ2-5; 7 bases line up with TRBD1. Germline V CDR1 and CDR2: SQVTM, ANQGSEA. The CDR3 has 16 amino acids. The ends lost 2 bases at V and 6 bases at J; junction bases unmatched: 15. CDR3 in amino acids: CSVESLYGRQGKTQYF. The CDR3 region has the DNA TGCAGCGTTGAATCTCTTTATGGTAGACAGGGTAAGACCCAGTACTTC.

This chain connects TRBV15 to TRBJ1-4; 7 bases fit TRBD1. The V and J ends lost 0 bases and 0 bases, in that order; junction bases with no gene match: 4. This CDR3 is 17 amino acids long. The germline gives CDR1 LNHNV, CDR2 YYDKDF (reference sequence). This chain's CDR3 is CATSRDRGQATNEKLFF. CDR3 in DNA: TGTGCCACCAGCAGAGATAGGGGGCAGGCAACTAATGAAAAACTGTTTTTT. Variable domain in full (rest from reference TRBV15 and TRBJ1-4): DAMVIQNPRYQVTQFGKPVTLSCSQTLNHNVMYWYQQKSSQAPKLLFHYYDKDFNNEADTPDNFQSRRPNTSFCFLDIRSPGLGDTAMYLCATSRDRGQATNEKLFFGSGTQLSVL.

The chain recombines TRBV2 with TRBJ2-2, with 7 bases matching TRBD1. The germline gives CDR1 SNHLY, CDR2 FYNNEI. The CDR3 is 15 residues long. Trimming took 7 bases from V and 5 from J; bases not matched to a gene: 10. The CDR3 nucleotides are TGTGCCAGCATCTTCGACAGGGTAGAAACCGGGGAGCTGTTTTTT. This translates into CASIFDRVETGELFF.

This chain links TRBV7-2 with TRBJ1-4; TRBD1 matches 7 bases. The germline V gene has CDR1 SGHTA and CDR2 FQGNSA. The CDR3 is 15 residues long. V dropped 5 bases and J dropped 5; count of bases not matched to a gene: 8. CDR3 sequence reads: CASSPLGQPNEKLFF. CDR3 DNA sequence: TGTGCCAGCAGCCCATTGGGACAGCCAAATGAAAAACTGTTTTTT.

This rearrangement joins TRBV27 to TRBJ1-4; TRBD1 aligns across 8 bases. The germline CDR1 and CDR2 sequences are MNHEY and SMNVEV (reference sequence). Trimming removed 2 bases from V and 6 bases from J; junction bases left unmatched: 2. CDR3 length: 14 amino acids. CDR3 protein: CASSLDRGDEKLFF. For the CDR3, the DNA is TGTGCCAGCAGTTTAGACAGGGGAGATGAAAAACTGTTTTTT. Full variable domain (remainder filled in from reference TRBV27 and TRBJ1-4): EAQVTQNPRYLITVTGKKLTVTCSQNMNHEYMSWYRQDPGLGLRQIYYSMNVEVTDKGDVPEGYKVSRKEKRNFPLILESPSPNQTSLYFCASSLDRGDEKLFFGSGTQLSVL.

The chain carries TRBV18 and TRBJ2-1; 7 positions match TRBD2. J lost 7 bases, V lost 3 bases, and 9 bases had no gene match. This CDR3 comprises 15 residues. Germline V gene sequence: CDR1 KGHSH, CDR2 LQKENI. CDR3 coding DNA: TGTGCCAGCTCACCGGGGGGGGGATCTGGGAATGAGCAGTTCTTC. This encodes CASSPGGGSGNEQFF.

The rearrangement links TRBV3-1 (or the pseudogene TRBV3-2) to TRBJ1-1, with D hard to call. Germline values: CDR1 LGHDT, CDR2 YNNKEL (reference sequence). The CDR3 sequence is 14 residues long. V gave up 0 bases and J gave up 4 bases, with 9 bases separating them. The CDR3 DNA reads TGTGCCAGCAGCCAAGACGGCGGGCGCACTGAAGCTTTCTTT. Protein product: CASSQDGGRTEAFF.

The J gene is TRBJ2-7, the V gene TRBV9, with 7 bases lining up with TRBD1. The germline gives CDR1 SGDLS, CDR2 YYNGEE. J lost 3 bases, V lost 3 bases, and 6 bases had no gene match. There are 14 residues in the CDR3. The CDR3 region has the DNA TGTGCCAGCAGCGGACGGGACAGCCACTACGAGCAGTACTTC. As protein: CASSGRDSHYEQYF.

CDR3 in DNA: TGTGCCAGCAGCCCTGGACACCGACAAGAGACCCAGTACTTC. Protein: CASSPGHRQETQYF. This chain joins TRBV3-1 (or the pseudogene TRBV3-2) and TRBJ2-5; D might be TRBD1 (5 bases). V was pared by 4 bases and J by 2 bases, with 11 bases between. This CDR3 spans 14 amino acids. The germline V gene has CDR1 LGHDT and CDR2 YNNKEL (reference sequence).

The chain couples TRBV30 to TRBJ1-2; 8 nucleotides line up with TRBD1. Germline V CDR1 and CDR2: GTSNPN, SVGIG (reference sequence). J gave up 7 bases and V 7 bases, and 14 bases lay outside the gene matches. The CDR3 has 14 amino acids. DNA of the CDR3: TGTGCCTACTATCTACAGGGGGGAAGGTCTGGCTACACCTTC. Residues: CAYYLQGGRSGYTF.

The chain combines TRBV18 with TRBJ1-2; 7 bases fit TRBD1. This CDR3 has 15 residues. The junction had 9 bases not matched to a gene; V was cut back by 4 bases and J by 4 bases. Per the germline V gene, CDR1 is KGHSH and CDR2 is LQKENI. The CDR3 DNA reads as TGTGCCAGCTCACTCGGACAGGTGGTGGGCTATGGCTACACCTTC. Its translation: CASSLGQVVGYGYTF.

This clone was detected only once. The chain is built from TRBV10-2 and TRBJ1-1; a possible D gene is TRBD1 (5 bases). Trimming removed 6 bases at V and 1 base at J, with 15 bases between. Germline CDR1 WSHSY, CDR2 SAAADI. The CDR3 covers 15 residues. The chain's CDR3 is CASSNPGQGNTEAFF. DNA of the CDR3: TGCGCCAGCAGCAACCCCGGCCAGGGGAACACTGAAGCTTTCTTT.